Described below is a single T cell receptor (beta chain) sequence and its context. Antigen specificity is unknown. The same CDR3 is also encoded by other DNA sequences in this sample. Repertoires were generated with immunoSEQ multiplex PCR, while TCRdb's copy carries only in-frame clones and drops some. The sample lists about 30,000 clones; just over 70% were seen once. Every one of the patients relapsed after autologous stem cell transplantation (brentuximab vedotin exposure was variable). CDR3 size: 14 residues. V lost 2 bases and J 3 bases, leaving 9 bases between the germline ends. Germline CDR1 SGHRS, CDR2 YFSETQ. The data derive from a study of PD-1 blockade in classical Hodgkin lymphoma. About the study: The study gave patients nivolumab 3 mg/kg intravenously every 2 weeks.

Study-wide findings and caveats: Complete responders possessed baseline diversity comparable to newly diagnosed patients. By C4D1, CD4+ diversity increased significantly, especially in complete responders.

This sequence was found in a human donor with classical Hodgkin lymphoma. The sample in question was peripheral blood mononuclear cells (PBMCs), obtained before the second cycle of nivolumab. This sequence joins TRBV5-1 and TRBJ1-5; D is unclear. CDR3 residues: CASSLRSPNQPQHF. The CDR3 DNA reads TGCGCCAGCAGCTTAAGGTCCCCCAATCAGCCCCAGCATTTT.